Included here is one T cell receptor (beta chain) sequence, with context. These data are taken from a study of blood T cell repertoires in COVID-19. For the study at large: The United States, Italy and Spain provided the acute and convalescent COVID-19 samples.

V trimming: 4 bases; J trimming: 15 bases; junction bases outside the gene matches: 10. Germline V CDR1 and CDR2: SGHRS, YFSETQ. The CDR3 runs 14 residues. Per the study methods: Estimated nucleated cell counts came from reference gene primer amplification. Here immunoSEQ multiplex PCR was the method, and the copy in TCRdb shows in-frame clones only, minus some. D and trimming come from the DNA, and the V and J calls and clone size come from that table. The profile shows nearly 200,000 clones, around 81% of them singletons. For recovered donors of Cohort 3, there were two negative PCRs, clearance, or symptom resolution.

This TCR came from a man aged 40-49 years who had recovered from COVID-19. This chain joins TRBV5-1 and TRBJ2-1; 13 positions match TRBD2. Sequenced material: PBMCs or T cells enriched from blood (not recorded which). The CDR3 nucleotides are TGCGCCAGCAGCCCGACTAGCGGGGGGCCCTTCGGGTTCTTC. As protein: CASSPTSGGPFGFF.